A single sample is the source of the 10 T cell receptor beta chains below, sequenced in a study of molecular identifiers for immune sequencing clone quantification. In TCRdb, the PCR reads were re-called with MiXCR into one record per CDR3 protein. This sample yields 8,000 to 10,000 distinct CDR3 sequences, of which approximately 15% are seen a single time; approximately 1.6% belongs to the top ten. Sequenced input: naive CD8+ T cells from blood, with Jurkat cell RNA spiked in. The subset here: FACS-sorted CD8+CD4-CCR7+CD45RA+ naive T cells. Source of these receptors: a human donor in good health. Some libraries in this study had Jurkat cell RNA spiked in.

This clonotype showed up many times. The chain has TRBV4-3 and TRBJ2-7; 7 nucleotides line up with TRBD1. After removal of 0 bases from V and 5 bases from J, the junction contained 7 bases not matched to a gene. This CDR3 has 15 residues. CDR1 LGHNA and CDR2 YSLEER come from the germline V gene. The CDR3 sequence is CASSQDGIGGNEQYF. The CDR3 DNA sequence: TGCGCCAGCAGCCAAGATGGTATAGGGGGCAACGAGCAGTACTTC.

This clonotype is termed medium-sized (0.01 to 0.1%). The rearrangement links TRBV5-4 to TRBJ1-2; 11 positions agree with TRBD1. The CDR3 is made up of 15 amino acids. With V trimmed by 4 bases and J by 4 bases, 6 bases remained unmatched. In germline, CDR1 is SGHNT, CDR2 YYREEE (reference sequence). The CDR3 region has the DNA TGTGCCAGCAGCGTGGACAGGGGGCGCAGCTATGGCTACACCTTC. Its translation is CASSVDRGRSYGYTF.

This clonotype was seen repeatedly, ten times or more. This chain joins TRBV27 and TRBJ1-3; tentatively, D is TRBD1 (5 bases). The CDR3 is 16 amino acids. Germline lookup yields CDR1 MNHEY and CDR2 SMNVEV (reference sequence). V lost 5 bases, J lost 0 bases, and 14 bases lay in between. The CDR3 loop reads CASSPQGALSGNTIYF. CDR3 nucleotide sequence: TGTGCCAGCAGTCCCCAGGGAGCGCTCTCTGGAAACACCATATATTTT.

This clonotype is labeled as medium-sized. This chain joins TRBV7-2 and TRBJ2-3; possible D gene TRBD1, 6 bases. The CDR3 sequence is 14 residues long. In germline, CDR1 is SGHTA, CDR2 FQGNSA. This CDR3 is CATVTGTNPDTQYF. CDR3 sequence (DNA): TGTGCTACAGTGACAGGAACGAACCCAGATACGCAGTATTTT.

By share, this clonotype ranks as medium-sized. The CDR3 DNA sequence: TGCAGCGTCGGTAATTTGGGTCAGCCCCAGCATTTT. It translates to CSVGNLGQPQHF. The chain joins TRBV29-1 to TRBJ1-5; D remains unclear. This CDR3 is built from 12 residues. From germline, CDR1 is SQVTM and CDR2 ANQGSEA. The V end lost 6 bases, the J end lost 6 bases, and 12 bases lay between the germline ends. The variable domain in full, completed from reference TRBV29-1 and TRBJ1-5, reads SAVISQKPSRDICQRGTSLTIQCQVDSQVTMMFWYRQQPGQSLTLIATANQGSEATYESGFVIDKFPISRPNLTFSTLTVSNMSPEDSSIYLCSVGNLGQPQHFGDGTRLSIL.

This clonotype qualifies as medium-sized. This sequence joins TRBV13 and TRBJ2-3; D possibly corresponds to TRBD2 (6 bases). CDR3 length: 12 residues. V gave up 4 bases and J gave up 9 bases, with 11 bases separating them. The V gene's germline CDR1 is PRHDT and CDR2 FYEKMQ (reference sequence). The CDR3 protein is CASSSTSLTQYF. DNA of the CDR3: TGTGCCAGCAGCTCGACTAGTCTCACGCAGTATTTT.

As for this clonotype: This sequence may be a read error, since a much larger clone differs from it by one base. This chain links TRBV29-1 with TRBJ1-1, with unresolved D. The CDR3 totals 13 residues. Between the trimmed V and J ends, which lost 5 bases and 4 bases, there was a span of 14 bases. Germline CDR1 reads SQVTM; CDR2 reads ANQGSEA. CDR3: CSVPHGVGTEAFF. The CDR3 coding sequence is TGCAGCGTTCCGCACGGGGTCGGCACTGAAGCTTTCTTT.

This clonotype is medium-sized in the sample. The CDR3, as DNA: TGTGCCAGCAGCAGCCGGGACAGGGCGGGTGAAGCTTTCTTT. It specifies CASSSRDRAGEAFF. The chain has TRBV7-9 and TRBJ1-1, with 9 bases lining up with TRBD1. From germline, CDR1 is SEHNR and CDR2 FQNEAQ (reference sequence). The junction had 8 bases not matched to a gene; V was cut back by 5 bases and J by 7 bases. The CDR3 has 14 amino acids.

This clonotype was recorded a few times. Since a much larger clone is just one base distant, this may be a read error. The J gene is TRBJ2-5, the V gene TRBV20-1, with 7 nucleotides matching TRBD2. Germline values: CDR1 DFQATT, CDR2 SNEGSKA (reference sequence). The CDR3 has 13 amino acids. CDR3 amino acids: CSAWDYRLQTRYF. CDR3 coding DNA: TGCAGTGCTTGGGACTACAGACTGCAGACCCGGTACTTC.

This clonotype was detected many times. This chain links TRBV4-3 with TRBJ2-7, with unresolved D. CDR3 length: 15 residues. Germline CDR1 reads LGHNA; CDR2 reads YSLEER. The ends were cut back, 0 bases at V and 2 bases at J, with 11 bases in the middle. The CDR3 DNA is TGCGCCAGCAGCCAAGATGCGGCACCGCCCTACGAGCAGTACTTC. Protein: CASSQDAAPPYEQYF.